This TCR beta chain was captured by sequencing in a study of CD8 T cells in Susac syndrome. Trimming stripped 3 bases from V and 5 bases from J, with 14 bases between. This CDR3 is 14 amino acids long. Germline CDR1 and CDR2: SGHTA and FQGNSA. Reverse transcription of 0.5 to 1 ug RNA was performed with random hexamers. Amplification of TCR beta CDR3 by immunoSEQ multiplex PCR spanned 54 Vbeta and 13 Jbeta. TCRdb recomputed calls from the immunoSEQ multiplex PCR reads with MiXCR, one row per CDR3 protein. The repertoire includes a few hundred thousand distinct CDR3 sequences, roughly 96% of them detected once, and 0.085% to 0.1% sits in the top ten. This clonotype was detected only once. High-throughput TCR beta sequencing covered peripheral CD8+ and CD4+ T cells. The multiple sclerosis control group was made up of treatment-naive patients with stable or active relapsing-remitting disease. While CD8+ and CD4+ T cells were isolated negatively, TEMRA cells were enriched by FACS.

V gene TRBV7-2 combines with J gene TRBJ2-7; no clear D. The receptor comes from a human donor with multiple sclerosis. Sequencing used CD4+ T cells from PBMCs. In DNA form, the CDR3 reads TGTGCCAGCAGCTTGGAGTCCCCTGGCGACGAGCAGTACTTC. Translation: CASSLESPGDEQYF.